One and the same sample provided the 29 T cell receptor beta chains below, sequenced in a study of cytomegalovirus exposure and HLA in healthy donors. PCR amplification relied on 60 Vbeta primers (plus 13 Jbeta primers). Some clones are missing from TCRdb's copy, which holds only in-frame ones; the method was immunoSEQ multiplex PCR. The sample includes 160,000 or so clones, roughly 79% of them seen just once. The sequenced sample was PBMCs. These receptors came from a woman under 30 in good health and CMV-seropositive.

The chain combines TRBV2 with TRBJ1-4, with 7 bases fitting TRBD1. CDR1 and CDR2 from the germline V gene are SNHLY and FYNNEI. The length of the CDR3 is 14 residues. The J segment lost 8 bases and the V segment lost 8 bases, leaving 11 bases of the junction unmatched. CDR3 in DNA: TGTGCCAGCTCAAACAGGGGTACGGACGAAAAACTGTTTTTT. This gives the protein CASSNRGTDEKLFF.

The chain employs TRBV6-1 and TRBJ1-1; D is ambiguous. V was clipped by 6 bases and J by 7 bases, with 9 bases between them. This CDR3 comprises 11 residues. The germline gives CDR1 MNHNS, CDR2 SASEGT. Written as DNA, the CDR3 is TGTGCCAGCAGCCCTACTGTTGAAGCTTTCTTT. As protein: CASSPTVEAFF.

With regard to this clone: Germline is not matched at one junction end, which may reflect a read error. This same CDR3 is encoded by further DNA sequences in the sample. The chain recombines TRBV11-2 with TRBJ1-2; D unresolved. CDR3 length: 16 amino acids. Germline CDR1 reads SGHAT; CDR2 reads FQNNGV. The CDR3 nucleotides read TGTGCCAGCAGCTTAGCAGGCCCCCGGCCTAATTATGGCTACACCTTC. It translates to CASSLAGPRPNYGYTF. Together with reference TRBV11-2 and TRBJ1-2, the CDR3 gives the full variable domain: EAGVAQSPRYKIIEKRQSVAFWCNPISGHATLYWYQQILGQGPKLLIQFQNNGVVDDSQLPKDRFSAERLKGVDSTLKIQPAKLEDSAVYLCASSLAGPRPNYGYTFGSGTRLTVV.

CDR3 bases: TGTGCCAGAAGCCCGCAGCCCCATATCGAGGCTCCCCTCTATGGCTACACCTTC. It translates to CARSPQPHIEAPLYGYTF. The V and J genes are TRBV5-3 and TRBJ1-2; D not certain. TRBV5-3 is flagged as an ORF with uncertain function. This CDR3 contains 18 residues. V dropped 4 bases and J dropped 4 bases, with 26 bases sitting between them.

This clone appeared a few times. The chain combines TRBV18 with TRBJ1-1, with D uncertain. Trimming stripped 2 bases from V and 0 bases from J, with 16 bases between. The CDR3 spans 17 residues. Germline CDR1 is KGHSH and CDR2 is LQKENI. CDR3 nucleotide sequence: TGTGCCAGCTCACCAATTGTAGCTTCGGGGATGAACACTGAAGCTTTCTTT. Protein product: CASSPIVASGMNTEAFF. Using reference TRBV18 and TRBJ1-1 for the parts outside the CDR3, the full variable domain is NAGVMQNPRHLVRRRGQEARLRCSPMKGHSHVYWYRQLPEEGLKFMVYLQKENIIDESGMPKERFSAEFPKEGPSILRIQQVVRGDSAAYFCASSPIVASGMNTEAFFGQGTRLTVV.

The chain links TRBV7-2 to TRBJ2-7, with 12 bases fitting TRBD2. Per germline, CDR1 SGHTA and CDR2 FQGNSA. V was clipped by 5 bases and J by 3 bases; unmatched bases: 5. This CDR3 is 15 amino acids long. The CDR3 DNA follows: TGTGCCAGCAGCGCGCGACTAGCGGGGGTCTACGAGCAGTACTTC. This encodes CASSARLAGVYEQYF.

This chain connects TRBV4-3 to TRBJ1-2; D remains unclear. The CDR3 contains 16 residues. Germline lookup yields CDR1 LGHNA and CDR2 YSLEER. The V end lost 1 base, the J end lost 0 bases, and 12 bases lay between the germline ends. DNA for the CDR3: TGCGCCAGCAGCCAAGTTCGACCTAGAGCTAACTATGGCTACACCTTC. Protein sequence: CASSQVRPRANYGYTF.

The rearrangement joins TRBV6-6 to TRBJ2-7, with D perhaps matching TRBD1 (6 bases). V was clipped by 1 base and J by 1 base, with 8 bases between them. Per the germline V gene, CDR1 is MNHNY and CDR2 is SVGAGI (reference sequence). CDR3 length equals 14 residues. CDR3 residues: CASSYFDRSYEQYF. The CDR3 DNA follows: TGTGCCAGCAGTTACTTCGACAGGTCCTACGAGCAGTACTTC.

This rearrangement joins TRBV5-4 to TRBJ2-5, with D possibly TRBD1 on 5 matching bases. From germline, CDR1 is SGHNT and CDR2 YYREEE (reference sequence). The V gene lost 3 bases and the J gene lost 5 bases, with 11 bases spanning the gap. The CDR3 contains 13 residues. CDR3 protein: CASSSGPVETQYF. CDR3 DNA: TGTGCCAGCAGCTCAGGGCCCGTGGAGACCCAGTACTTC.

This chain joins TRBV10-3 and TRBJ1-5, with 7 bases aligning to TRBD1. The CDR3 loop spans 12 amino acids. In germline, CDR1 is ENHRY, CDR2 SYGVKD. J gave up 5 bases and V 5 bases, and 0 bases lay outside the gene matches. CDR3 region: CAISQGDQPQHF. The CDR3 nucleotides read TGTGCCATCAGTCAGGGGGATCAGCCCCAGCATTTT.

This sequence joins TRBV29-1 and TRBJ2-6; no clear D. The CDR3 is 13 amino acids. Germline V gene lookup returns CDR1 SQVTM and CDR2 ANQGSEA. Trimming stripped 5 bases from V and 0 bases from J, with 5 bases between. CDR3 loop: CSVHNSGANVLTF. CDR3 bases: TGCAGCGTTCACAACTCTGGGGCCAACGTCCTGACTTTC.

This chain connects TRBV7-6 to TRBJ2-3; 10 nucleotides align to TRBD2. Trimming cost V 5 bases and J 2 bases; bases outside gene matches: 4. In germline, CDR1 is SGHVS, CDR2 FNYEAQ. There are 15 residues in the CDR3. CDR3: CASSSSGGLTDTQYF. Written as DNA, the CDR3 is TGTGCCAGCAGCAGTAGCGGGGGGCTCACAGATACGCAGTATTTT.

V usage is TRBV15 and J usage is TRBJ2-1, with a weak D call TRBD2 (5 bases). This CDR3 is built from 15 residues. V gave up 1 base and J gave up 4 bases, with 11 bases separating them. Germline CDR1 is LNHNV and CDR2 is YYDKDF (reference sequence). CDR3 bases: TGTGCCACCAGCAGAGGTGCGGGCCGATACAATGAGCAGTTCTTC. Amino acids: CATSRGAGRYNEQFF.

The chain carries TRBV7-2 and TRBJ1-4, with D uncertain. The V gene lost 0 bases and the J gene lost 5 bases, with 7 bases spanning the gap. This CDR3 has 14 amino acids. Germline assignment: CDR1 SGHTA and CDR2 FQGNSA. CDR3 in amino acids: CASSLAGGNEKLFF. As DNA, the CDR3 is TGTGCCAGCAGCTTAGCTGGCGGAAATGAAAAACTGTTTTTT.

This chain connects TRBV7-8 to TRBJ2-1; D remains unclear. This CDR3 region has 13 residues. Trimming removed 7 bases from V and 8 bases from J, with 15 bases in between. Germline V gives CDR1 SGHVS, CDR2 FQNEAQ. The CDR3 coding sequence is TGTGCCAGCACCCCATTCCGGCAGGATGAGCAGTTCTTC. Its translation is CASTPFRQDEQFF.

On this clone: The CDR3 end shows no conserved phenylalanine or tryptophan, and so a read error is likely. The DNA is left out, because the CDR3 cannot be placed on it with certainty; the CDR3 is given as TCRdb lists it. The chain employs TRBV6-6 and TRBJ2-7; the table's D call TRBD1 went unverified against the DNA. 11 amino acids form the CDR3, both terminal residues included. CDR1 MNHNY and CDR2 SVGAGI come from the germline V gene (reference sequence). The CDR3: CASSPDRVPSL.

V gene TRBV11-1 combines with J gene TRBJ2-5; 7 bases are shared with TRBD1. V was clipped by 4 bases and J by 4 bases; unmatched bases: 3. The CDR3 is made up of 13 amino acids. The V gene's germline CDR1 is SGHAT and CDR2 FQDESV (reference sequence). The DNA of the CDR3 is TGTGCCAGCAGCTGGCAGGGGGTAGAGACCCAGTACTTC. Translation: CASSWQGVETQYF.

This clone was observed a single time. Additional DNA sequences in this sample encode the identical CDR3. This rearrangement joins TRBV7-8 to TRBJ2-5; D possibly corresponds to TRBD2 (6 bases). CDR1 is SGHVS and CDR2 is FQNEAQ in the germline V gene. This CDR3 has 13 residues. V lost 5 bases, J lost 5 bases, and 12 bases lay in between. This chain's CDR3 is CASSRSGRETQYF. CDR3 nucleotides: TGTGCCAGCAGCCGTAGCGGACGGGAGACCCAGTACTTC.

The CDR3 loop reads CASSPGPRGGYTF. DNA of the CDR3: TGTGCCAGCTCACCAGGTCCGCGGGGAGGCTACACCTTC. V is TRBV18 and J is TRBJ1-2; no definite D call. The length of the CDR3 is 13 residues. Germline values: CDR1 KGHSH, CDR2 LQKENI. The germline V and J ends were trimmed by 2 bases and 8 bases, with 12 bases remaining between them.

This clone was picked up a small number of times. The V gene is TRBV6-1, the J gene TRBJ1-1; 9 bases fit TRBD1. This CDR3 has 15 residues. Germline V CDR1 and CDR2: MNHNS, SASEGT. V was pared by 5 bases and J by 5 bases, with 9 bases of the junction left unmatched. CDR3 amino acids: CASSPQQGAWTEAFF. CDR3 nucleotides: TGTGCCAGCAGTCCCCAACAGGGGGCCTGGACTGAAGCTTTCTTT.

The chain carries TRBV28 and TRBJ2-7; 15 bases map to TRBD2. Germline V CDR1 and CDR2: MDHEN, SYDVKM. The CDR3 has 20 residues. With V trimmed by 5 bases and J by 3 bases, 17 bases remained unmatched. DNA of the CDR3: TGTGCCAGCAGTCAACCCTCCGGGACTAGCGGGGGGCATCCCCTCTACGAGCAGTACTTC. Protein: CASSQPSGTSGGHPLYEQYF.

This clone turned up a few times. The V gene is TRBV28, the J gene TRBJ1-6; D possibly corresponds to TRBD1 (6 bases). CDR3 length equals 18 residues. Deletions cut 5 bases from V and 6 bases from J, with 23 bases between. The germline V gene has CDR1 MDHEN and CDR2 SYDVKM. The DNA for the CDR3 is TGTGCCAGCAGTCAAGTCTCGTGGGGGCAAGTTGGTAATTCACCCCTCCACTTT. Amino acids: CASSQVSWGQVGNSPLHF.

This clone was seen a few times. V is TRBV5-6 and J is TRBJ2-5; TRBD2 aligns across 8 bases. V shed 7 bases, J shed 5 bases, and the junction held 7 bases outside the gene matches. Per the germline V gene, CDR1 is SGHDT and CDR2 is YYEEEE. This CDR3 region has 13 residues. DNA for the CDR3: TGTGCCAGCCTCGGGGGGGCCTTGGAGACCCAGTACTTC. It encodes CASLGGALETQYF. The full variable domain, rest sourced from reference TRBV5-6 and TRBJ2-5, is DAGVTQSPTHLIKTRGQQVTLRCSPKSGHDTVSWYQQALGQGPQFIFQYYEEEERQRGNFPDRFSGHQFPNYSSELNVNALLLGDSALYLCASLGGALETQYFGPGTRLLVL.

The gene calls are TRBV6-5 and TRBJ1-2; D uncertain. CDR3 size: 14 residues. Trimming stripped 4 bases from V and 5 bases from J, with 14 bases between. Germline V gives CDR1 MNHEY, CDR2 SVGAGI. CDR3 protein: CASSSPGGGYGYTF. The CDR3, as DNA: TGTGCCAGCAGTTCTCCCGGAGGAGGGTATGGCTACACCTTC.

This clone was seen a single time. The chain combines TRBV7-3 with TRBJ2-3; TRBD2 aligns across 12 bases. The CDR3 has 15 residues. Germline assignment: CDR1 SGHTA and CDR2 FQGTGA. V was pared by 4 bases and J by 1 base, with 0 bases of the junction left unmatched. Written as DNA, the CDR3 is TGTGCCAGCAGCTGGACTAGCGGGGGCACAGATACGCAGTATTTT. The encoded protein is CASSWTSGGTDTQYF.

This clone was observed a few times. The chain carries TRBV7-8 and TRBJ1-1, with TRBD1 matching 7 bases. In germline, CDR1 is SGHVS, CDR2 FQNEAQ. There are 14 residues in the CDR3. J gave up 11 bases and V 5 bases, and 14 bases lay outside the gene matches. The chain's CDR3 is CASSPRQGPRCAFF. The CDR3 nucleotides read TGTGCCAGCAGCCCTCGACAGGGCCCCCGTTGCGCTTTCTTT.

V is TRBV5-5 and J is TRBJ2-7; D uncertain. The V gene's germline CDR1 is SGHKS and CDR2 YYEKEE (reference sequence). The CDR3 is 15 residues long. V was shortened by 3 bases and J by 6 bases, with 19 bases between the two germline ends. The CDR3 region is CASSWPGSRRREQYF. The DNA for the CDR3 is TGTGCCAGCAGCTGGCCCGGGTCTCGACGTCGCGAGCAGTACTTC.

The rearrangement joins TRBV4-2 to TRBJ1-3; D is possibly TRBD1 (6 bases). The V end lost 3 bases, the J end lost 8 bases, and 17 bases lay between the germline ends. Germline lookup yields CDR1 LGHNA and CDR2 YNFKEQ. The length of the CDR3 is 15 residues. The CDR3 region has the DNA TGTGCCAGCAGCCAGGATACAAGGACAGAATACACCATATATTTT. Protein: CASSQDTRTEYTIYF.

This clone was seen a few times. The genes are TRBV5-4 and TRBJ2-6, with 7 bases lining up with TRBD2. CDR3 length equals 14 residues. Trimming took 6 bases from V and 1 from J; bases not matched to a gene: 1. Germline V gene data show CDR1 as SGHNT and CDR2 as YYREEE (reference sequence). CDR3 bases: TGTGCCAGCACAGCGGGGTCTGGGGCCAACGTCCTGACTTTC. This translates into CASTAGSGANVLTF.